This TCR beta chain was documented in a study of T cell responses to AZD1222 COVID-19 vaccine. Whole-study results and caveats: The donor cohort was predominantly white British with a female majority, and clonal diversity may have been underestimated.

Assay used: immunoSEQ multiplex PCR; TCRdb lists only in-frame clones, some missing. The sample has under 40,000 clones, approximately 80% seen once; the top ten hold about 4%. J was trimmed by 2 bases and V by 5 bases; bases with no gene match: 5. The CDR3 sequence is 15 residues long. Germline CDR1 is MGHRA and CDR2 is YSYEKL. This clone has more than one count but fewer than ten. Its target is unknown. The rearrangement joins TRBV4-1 to TRBJ2-7, with 11 bases identical to TRBD2. This receptor was identified in an adult who received the AZD1222 COVID-19 vaccine. The sample in question was peripheral blood, obtained 28 days after the second AZD1222 dose. The CDR3 DNA is TGCGCCAGCAGCGTCGGACTAGCGGGCACCTACGAGCAGTACTTC. Translation gives CASSVGLAGTYEQYF.